The clone carrying this T cell receptor beta chain was counted a single time. This record belongs to a study of blood T cell repertoires in COVID-19. With 6 bases clipped from V and 7 bases from J, the junction kept 7 bases outside the gene matches. The germline CDR1 and CDR2 sequences are KGHDR and SFDVKD. The CDR3 contains 14 residues. Sequencing was performed with immunoSEQ multiplex PCR; in TCRdb, only in-frame clones are kept and a portion is missing. Among around 100,000 clones listed, roughly four fifths were seen once. V is TRBV24-1 and J is TRBJ2-2, with 7 bases identical to TRBD1. The TCR originated in a man aged 70-80 years with acute or convalescent COVID-19. What was sequenced was peripheral blood. Written as DNA, the CDR3 is TGTGCCACCAGTTACAGGGGAACGGGCGGGGAGCTGTTTTTT. Amino acids: CATSYRGTGGELFF.